This TCR beta chain derives from a study of tumor-infiltrating lymphocytes in primary liver carcinoma. Overall study context: Patients diagnosed with primary liver carcinoma received treatment through surgical resection. Patients of both sexes were 30 to 69 years old. The tumors ranged from about 4.2 to 10 cm across and fell within stage T1-T3 N0M0.

Unsorted whole blood served as the source of blood RNA, and germline DNA was extracted as well. The study's findings and limits: Paired tumor-adjacent and tumor-blood samples overlapped less than tumor region pairs did.

From roughly 0.55 ug of total RNA, TCR beta-specific cDNA was reverse-transcribed using a constant-region primer. Investigators got TCR beta libraries out of three nested multiplex PCR rounds, done with slightly modified ARM-PCR. TRBV1-TRBV30 forward primers and a C-beta reverse primer were used in the first two PCR rounds, which each ran for about 10 cycles. TCRdb reprocessed the multiplex PCR reads with MiXCR, giving one entry per CDR3 protein. The sample holds about 300,000 distinct CDR3 sequences, approximately 60% seen once. This clonotype appeared many times. What it recognizes is unknown. The CDR3 is 13 residues long. Germline V gives CDR1 MNHNY, CDR2 SVGAGI (reference sequence). The V end was cut by 2 bases, the J end by 3 bases, with 8 bases between.

This receptor was obtained from a man aged 40-55 years with primary liver carcinoma and hepatitis B virus infection. The sample was peripheral blood. This chain joins TRBV6-6 and TRBJ2-7; D uncertain. CDR3 in amino acids: CASSYVNLYEQYF. The CDR3 nucleotides read TGTGCCAGCAGTTACGTCAACCTCTACGAGCAGTACTTC.